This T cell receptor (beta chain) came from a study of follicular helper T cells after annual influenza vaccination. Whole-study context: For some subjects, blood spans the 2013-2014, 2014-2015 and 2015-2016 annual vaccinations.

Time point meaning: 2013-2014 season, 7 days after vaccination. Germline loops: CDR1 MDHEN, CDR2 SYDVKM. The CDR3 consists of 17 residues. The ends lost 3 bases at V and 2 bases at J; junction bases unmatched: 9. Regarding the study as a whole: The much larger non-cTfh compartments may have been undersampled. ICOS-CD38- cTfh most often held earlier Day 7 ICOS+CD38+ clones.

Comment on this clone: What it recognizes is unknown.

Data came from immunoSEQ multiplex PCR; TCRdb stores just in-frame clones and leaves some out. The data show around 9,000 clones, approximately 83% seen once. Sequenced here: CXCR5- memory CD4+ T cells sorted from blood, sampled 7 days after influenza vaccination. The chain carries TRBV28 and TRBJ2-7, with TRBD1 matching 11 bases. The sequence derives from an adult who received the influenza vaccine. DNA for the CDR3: TGTGCCAGCAGTTTCCTTCGGACAGGGGGCCCCCCCTACGAGCAGTACTTC. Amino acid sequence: CASSFLRTGGPPYEQYF.